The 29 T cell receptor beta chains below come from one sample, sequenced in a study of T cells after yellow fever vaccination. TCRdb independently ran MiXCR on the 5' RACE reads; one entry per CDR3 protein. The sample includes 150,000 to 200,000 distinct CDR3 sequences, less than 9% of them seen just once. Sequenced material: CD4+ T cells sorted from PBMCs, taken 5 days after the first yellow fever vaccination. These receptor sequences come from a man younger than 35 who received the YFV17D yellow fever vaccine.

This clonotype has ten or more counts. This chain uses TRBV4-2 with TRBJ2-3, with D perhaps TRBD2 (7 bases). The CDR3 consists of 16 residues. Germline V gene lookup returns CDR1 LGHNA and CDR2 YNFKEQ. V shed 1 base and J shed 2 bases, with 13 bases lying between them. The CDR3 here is CASSQVPGGVTDTQYF. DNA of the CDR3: TGTGCCAGCAGCCAAGTTCCGGGGGGCGTCACAGATACGCAGTATTTT.

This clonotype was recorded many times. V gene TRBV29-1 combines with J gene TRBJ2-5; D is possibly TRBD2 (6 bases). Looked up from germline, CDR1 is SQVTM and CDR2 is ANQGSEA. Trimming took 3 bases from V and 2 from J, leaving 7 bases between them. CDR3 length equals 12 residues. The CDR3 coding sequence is TGCAGCGTTGATAGCGGACAAGAGACCCAGTACTTC. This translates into CSVDSGQETQYF.

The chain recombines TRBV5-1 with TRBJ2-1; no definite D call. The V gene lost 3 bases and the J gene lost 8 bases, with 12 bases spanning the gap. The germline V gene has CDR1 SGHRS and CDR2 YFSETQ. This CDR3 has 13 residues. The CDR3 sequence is CASSSGSGDEQFF. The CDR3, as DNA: TGCGCCAGCAGCTCGGGCAGTGGGGATGAGCAGTTCTTC.

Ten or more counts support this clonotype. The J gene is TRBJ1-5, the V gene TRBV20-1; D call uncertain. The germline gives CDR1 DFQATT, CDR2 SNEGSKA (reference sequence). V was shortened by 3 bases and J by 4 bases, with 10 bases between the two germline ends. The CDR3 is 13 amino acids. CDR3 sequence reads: CSASRSLNQPQHF. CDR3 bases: TGCAGTGCTAGTCGCAGTTTGAATCAGCCCCAGCATTTT.

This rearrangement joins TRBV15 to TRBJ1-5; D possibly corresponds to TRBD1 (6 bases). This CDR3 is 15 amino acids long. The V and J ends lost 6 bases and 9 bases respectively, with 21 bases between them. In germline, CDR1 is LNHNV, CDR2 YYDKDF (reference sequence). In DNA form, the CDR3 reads TGTGCCACCAGTATGGCGAACACAGGGTTTCGGCCCCAGCATTTT. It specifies CATSMANTGFRPQHF.

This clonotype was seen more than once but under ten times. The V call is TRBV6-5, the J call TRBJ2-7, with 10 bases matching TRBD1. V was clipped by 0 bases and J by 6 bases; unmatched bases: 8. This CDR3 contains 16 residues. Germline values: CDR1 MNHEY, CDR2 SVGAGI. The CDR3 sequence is CASSYSGGTGVREQYF. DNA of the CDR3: TGTGCCAGCAGTTACTCGGGCGGGACAGGGGTTCGCGAGCAGTACTTC.

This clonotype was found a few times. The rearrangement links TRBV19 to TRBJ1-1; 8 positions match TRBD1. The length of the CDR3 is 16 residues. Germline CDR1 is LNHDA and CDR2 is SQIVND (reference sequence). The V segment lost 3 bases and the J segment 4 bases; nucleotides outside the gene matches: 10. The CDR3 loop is CASSIGQGVFRTEAFF. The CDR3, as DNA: TGTGCCAGTAGTATCGGACAGGGAGTCTTTCGCACTGAAGCTTTCTTT.

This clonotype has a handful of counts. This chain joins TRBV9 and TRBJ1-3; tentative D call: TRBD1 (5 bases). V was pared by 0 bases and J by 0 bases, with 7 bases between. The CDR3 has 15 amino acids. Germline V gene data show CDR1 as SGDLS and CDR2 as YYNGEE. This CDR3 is CASSVGGDSGNTIYF. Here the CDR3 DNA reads TGTGCCAGCAGCGTAGGAGGGGACTCTGGAAACACCATATATTTT.

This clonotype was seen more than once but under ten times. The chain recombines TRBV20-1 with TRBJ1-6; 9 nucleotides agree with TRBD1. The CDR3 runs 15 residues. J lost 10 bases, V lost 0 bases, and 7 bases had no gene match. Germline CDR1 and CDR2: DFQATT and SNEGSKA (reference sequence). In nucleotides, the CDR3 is TGCAGTGCTAGAGATCGAGGGACAGGGTCCTCACCCCTCCACTTT. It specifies CSARDRGTGSSPLHF.

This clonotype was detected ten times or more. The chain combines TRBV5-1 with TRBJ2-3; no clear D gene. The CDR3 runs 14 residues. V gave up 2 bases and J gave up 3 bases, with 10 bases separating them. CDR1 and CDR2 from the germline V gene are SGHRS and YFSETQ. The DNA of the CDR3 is TGCGCCAGCAGCTTAGGCGACTTAACAGATACGCAGTATTTT. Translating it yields CASSLGDLTDTQYF.

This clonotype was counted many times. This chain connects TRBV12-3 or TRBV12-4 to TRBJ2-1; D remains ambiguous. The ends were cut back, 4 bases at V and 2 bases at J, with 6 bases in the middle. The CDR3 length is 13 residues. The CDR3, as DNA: TGTGCCAGCAGTTATCTAACCTACAATGAGCAGTTCTTC. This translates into CASSYLTYNEQFF.

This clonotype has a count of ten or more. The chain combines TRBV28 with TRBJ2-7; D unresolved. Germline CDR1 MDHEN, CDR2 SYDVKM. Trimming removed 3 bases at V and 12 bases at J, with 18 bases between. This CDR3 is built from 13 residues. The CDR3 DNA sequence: TGTGCCAGCAGTTTCGGGTCCGGGTTTCGTTGGTACGTC. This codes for CASSFGSGFRWYV.

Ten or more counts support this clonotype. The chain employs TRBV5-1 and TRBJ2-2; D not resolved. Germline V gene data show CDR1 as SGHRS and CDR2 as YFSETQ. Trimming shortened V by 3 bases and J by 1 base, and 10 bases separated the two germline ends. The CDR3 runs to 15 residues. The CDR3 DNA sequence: TGCGCCAGCAGCTGGGGTGTACGGAACACCGGGGAGCTGTTTTTT. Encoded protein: CASSWGVRNTGELFF.

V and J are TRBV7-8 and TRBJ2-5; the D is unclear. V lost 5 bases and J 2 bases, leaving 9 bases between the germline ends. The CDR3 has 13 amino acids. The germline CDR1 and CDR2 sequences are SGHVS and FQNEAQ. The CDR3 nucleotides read TGTGCCAGCAGCCCTAGACGACAAGAGACCCAGTACTTC. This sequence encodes CASSPRRQETQYF.

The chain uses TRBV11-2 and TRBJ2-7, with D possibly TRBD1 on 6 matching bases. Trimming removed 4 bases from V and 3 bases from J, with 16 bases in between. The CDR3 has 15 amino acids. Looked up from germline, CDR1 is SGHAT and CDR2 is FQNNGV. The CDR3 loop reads CASSSSGTLHYEQYF. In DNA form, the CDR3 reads TGTGCCAGCAGCTCCTCCGGGACACTTCACTACGAGCAGTACTTC.

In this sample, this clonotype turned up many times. The CDR3 nucleotides are TGTGCCATCTATGCTGACGGTTTATACGAGCAGTACTTC. The encoded protein is CAIYADGLYEQYF. The rearrangement joins TRBV10-3 to TRBJ2-7; D gene uncertain. Trimming removed 8 bases from V and 4 bases from J, with 15 bases in between. The CDR3 extends over 13 amino acids. Germline V gene lookup returns CDR1 ENHRY and CDR2 SYGVKD.

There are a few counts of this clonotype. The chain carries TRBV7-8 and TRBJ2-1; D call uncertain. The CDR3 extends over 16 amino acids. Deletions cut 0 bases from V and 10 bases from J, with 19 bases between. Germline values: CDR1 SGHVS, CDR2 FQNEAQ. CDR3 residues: CASSLAYLSGSAEQFF. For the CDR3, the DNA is TGTGCCAGCAGCTTAGCGTATTTGTCCGGGTCCGCCGAGCAGTTCTTC.

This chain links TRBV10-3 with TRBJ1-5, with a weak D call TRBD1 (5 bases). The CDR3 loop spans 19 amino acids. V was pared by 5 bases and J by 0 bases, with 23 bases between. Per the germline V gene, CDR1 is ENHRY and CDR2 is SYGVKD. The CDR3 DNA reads TGTGCCATCAGTTTAGCGCAGAGGGGCCTACTATATAGCAATCAGCCCCAGCATTTT. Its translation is CAISLAQRGLLYSNQPQHF.

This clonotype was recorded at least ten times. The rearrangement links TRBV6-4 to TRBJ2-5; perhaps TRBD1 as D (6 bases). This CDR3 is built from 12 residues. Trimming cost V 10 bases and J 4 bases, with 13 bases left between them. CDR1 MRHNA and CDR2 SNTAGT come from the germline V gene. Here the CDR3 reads CATWDTVETQYF. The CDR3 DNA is TGTGCCACCTGGGACACCGTAGAGACCCAGTACTTC.

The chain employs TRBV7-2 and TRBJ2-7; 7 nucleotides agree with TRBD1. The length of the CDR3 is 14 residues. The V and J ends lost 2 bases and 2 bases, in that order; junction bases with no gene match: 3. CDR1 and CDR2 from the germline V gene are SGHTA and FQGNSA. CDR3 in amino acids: CASSLLGQPYEQYV. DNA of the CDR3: TGTGCCAGCAGCTTACTGGGACAGCCCTACGAGCAGTACGTC.

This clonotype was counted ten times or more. CDR3 sequence (DNA): TGTGCCAGCAGCTTAAATGGGGGGTCTGAGCAGTTCTTC. This codes for CASSLNGGSEQFF. The rearrangement links TRBV13 to TRBJ2-1; weak D call: TRBD2 (6 bases). Germline lookup yields CDR1 PRHDT and CDR2 FYEKMQ (reference sequence). This CDR3 has 13 amino acids. Trimming removed 2 bases at V and 9 bases at J, with 11 bases between. The complete variable domain, with remaining parts taken from reference TRBV13 and TRBJ2-1, reads AAGVIQSPRHLIKEKRETATLKCYPIPRHDTVYWYQQGPGQDPQFLISFYEKMQSDKGSIPDRFSAQQFSDYHSELNMSSLELGDSALYFCASSLNGGSEQFFGPGTRLTVL.

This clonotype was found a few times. CDR3 in amino acids: CASSLGREDEQFF. CDR3 sequence (DNA): TGTGCCAGCAGCTTGGGACGGGAGGATGAGCAGTTCTTC. V gene TRBV7-3 combines with J gene TRBJ2-1, with 7 nucleotides matching TRBD2. The V and J ends lost 3 bases and 8 bases, in that order; junction bases with no gene match: 4. The CDR3 is 13 residues long. CDR1 SGHTA and CDR2 FQGTGA come from the germline V gene.

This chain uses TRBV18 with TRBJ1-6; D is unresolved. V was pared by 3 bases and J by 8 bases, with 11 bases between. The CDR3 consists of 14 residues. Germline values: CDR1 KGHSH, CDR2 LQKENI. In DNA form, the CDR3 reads TGTGCCAGCTCACCCGGTGGAGCTGATTCACCCCTCCACTTT. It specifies CASSPGGADSPLHF. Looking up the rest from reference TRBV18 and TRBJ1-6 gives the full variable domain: NAGVMQNPRHLVRRRGQEARLRCSPMKGHSHVYWYRQLPEEGLKFMVYLQKENIIDESGMPKERFSAEFPKEGPSILRIQQVVRGDSAAYFCASSPGGADSPLHFGNGTRLTVT.

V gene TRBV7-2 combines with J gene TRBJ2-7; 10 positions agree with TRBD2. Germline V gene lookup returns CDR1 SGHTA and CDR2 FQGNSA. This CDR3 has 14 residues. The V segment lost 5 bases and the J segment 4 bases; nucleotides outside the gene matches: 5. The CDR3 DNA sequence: TGTGCCAGCAGCCCCGTTAGCGGGGGGTACGAGCAGTACTTC. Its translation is CASSPVSGGYEQYF.

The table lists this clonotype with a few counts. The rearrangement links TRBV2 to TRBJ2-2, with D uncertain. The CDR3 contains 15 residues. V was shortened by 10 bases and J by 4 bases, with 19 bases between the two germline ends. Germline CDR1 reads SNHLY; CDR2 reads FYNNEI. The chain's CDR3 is CATRVDLLSTGELFF. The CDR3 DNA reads TGTGCCACTAGGGTTGATTTGCTTAGCACCGGGGAGCTGTTTTTT.

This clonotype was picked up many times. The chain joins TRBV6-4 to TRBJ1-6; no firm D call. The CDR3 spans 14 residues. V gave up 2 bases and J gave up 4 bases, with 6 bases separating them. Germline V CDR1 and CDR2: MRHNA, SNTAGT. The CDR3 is CASSDNGYNSPLHF. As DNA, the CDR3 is TGTGCCAGCAGTGACAACGGGTATAATTCACCCCTCCACTTT.

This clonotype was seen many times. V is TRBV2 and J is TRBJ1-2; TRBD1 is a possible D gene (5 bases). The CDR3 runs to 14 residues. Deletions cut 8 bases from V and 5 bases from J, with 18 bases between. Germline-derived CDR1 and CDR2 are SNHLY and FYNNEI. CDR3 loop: CASPPGERGYGYTF. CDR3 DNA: TGTGCCAGCCCCCCTGGGGAGAGGGGATATGGCTACACCTTC.

As DNA, the CDR3 is TGTGCCATCAGAAAGCTCGCGACAGGGTACACAGATACGCAGTATTTT. Protein product: CAIRKLATGYTDTQYF. J is TRBJ2-3 and V is TRBV10-3, with TRBD1 matching 7 bases. This CDR3 spans 16 amino acids. Per germline, CDR1 ENHRY and CDR2 SYGVKD. V lost 6 bases, J lost 2 bases, and 11 bases stayed unmatched.

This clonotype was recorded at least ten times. The CDR3 region has the DNA TGTGCCACCCTCAGCCAGGGGGGGAATGAGCAGTTCTTC. Residues: CATLSQGGNEQFF. J is TRBJ2-1 and V is TRBV10-3; D assignment may be TRBD1 or TRBD2 (7 bases each). In germline, CDR1 is ENHRY, CDR2 SYGVKD. The CDR3 sequence is 13 residues long. V shed 10 bases and J shed 7 bases, with 17 bases lying between them.